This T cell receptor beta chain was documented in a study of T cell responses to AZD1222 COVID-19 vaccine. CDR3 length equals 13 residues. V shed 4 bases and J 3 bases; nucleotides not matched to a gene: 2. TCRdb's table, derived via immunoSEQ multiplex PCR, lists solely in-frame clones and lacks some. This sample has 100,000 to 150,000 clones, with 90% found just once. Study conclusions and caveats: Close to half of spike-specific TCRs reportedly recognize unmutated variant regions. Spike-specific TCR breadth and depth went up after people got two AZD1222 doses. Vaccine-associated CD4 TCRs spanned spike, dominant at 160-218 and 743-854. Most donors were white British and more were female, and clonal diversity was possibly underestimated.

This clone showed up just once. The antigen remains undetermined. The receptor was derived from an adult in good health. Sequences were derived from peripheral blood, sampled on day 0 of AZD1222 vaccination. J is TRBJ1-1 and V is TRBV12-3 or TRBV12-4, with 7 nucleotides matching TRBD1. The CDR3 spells CASSYDRDTEAFF. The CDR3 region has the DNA TGTGCCAGCAGTTACGACAGGGACACTGAAGCTTTCTTT.